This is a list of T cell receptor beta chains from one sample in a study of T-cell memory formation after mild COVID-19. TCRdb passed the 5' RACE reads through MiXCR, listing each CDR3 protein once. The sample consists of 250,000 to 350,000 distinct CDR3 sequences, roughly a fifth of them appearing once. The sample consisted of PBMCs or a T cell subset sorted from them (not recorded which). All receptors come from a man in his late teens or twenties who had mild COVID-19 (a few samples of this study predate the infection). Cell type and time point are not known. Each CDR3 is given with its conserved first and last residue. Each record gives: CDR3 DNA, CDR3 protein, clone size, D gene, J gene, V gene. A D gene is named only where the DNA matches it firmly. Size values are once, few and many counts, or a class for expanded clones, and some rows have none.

TGTGCCAGCAGTTTGTTGGAAGCGGGGGGGCCCAACACAGATACGCAGTATTTT,CASSLLEAGGPNTDTQYF,-,TRBD2,TRBJ2-3,TRBV27
TGTGCCAGCAGCTTCCGGACCGTGGCCGCCTACGAGCAGTACTTC,CASSFRTVAAYEQYF,-,-,TRBJ2-7,TRBV7-2
TGTGCCACCAGGGAAAGGCCCTCAGGGAATGAGCAGTTCTTC,CATRERPSGNEQFF,few,-,TRBJ2-1,TRBV6-1
TGCAGTGCTGCACAGGGGGAATTTAATTCACCCCTCCACTTT,CSAAQGEFNSPLHF,-,TRBD1,TRBJ1-6,TRBV20-1
TGTGCCAGCAGCTTAGCGGGTCAGGGCTGGGAGCAGTACTTC,CASSLAGQGWEQYF,-,-,TRBJ2-7,TRBV7-2
TGTGCCAGCACGATCGGACAGAGGACGCAGCCCCAGCATTTT,CASTIGQRTQPQHF,few,-,TRBJ1-5,TRBV6-2/TRBV6-3
TGCGCCAGCAGCTTCATGGACGGCGGGACTGAAGCTTTCTTT,CASSFMDGGTEAFF,once,-,TRBJ1-1,TRBV5-1
TGTGCCAGCAGCCCCCGGCAGCACGCGGCTTTCTTT,CASSPRQHAAFF,few,-,TRBJ1-1,TRBV9
TGTGCCAGCCGGGACAGGGGGTCCACAGATACGCAGTATTTT,CASRDRGSTDTQYF,-,TRBD1,TRBJ2-3,TRBV3-1
TGTGCCACCAGCAGAGATAGAACAGGGACGTACGAGCAGTACTTC,CATSRDRTGTYEQYF,few,-,TRBJ2-7,TRBV15
TGTGCTAGCAGCCTCCAGGCGAACACCGGGGAGCTGTTTTTT,CASSLQANTGELFF,many,-,TRBJ2-2,TRBV7-7
TGTGCCAGTTCCAGGGCGAGCACAGATACGCAGTATTTT,CASSRASTDTQYF,many,-,TRBJ2-3,TRBV18
TGTGCCACCATCCCCTCGGGGGCAAGCACAGATACGCAGTATTTT,CATIPSGASTDTQYF,few,-,TRBJ2-3,TRBV10-3
TGTGCCAGCAGCCTCGGGACTAGGGGGTTCTTC,CASSLGTRGFF,-,TRBD2,TRBJ2-1,TRBV7-2
TGTGCCAGCAGTCCCCGGACAGGAGAGTTCATTGCCCAGCATTTT,CASSPRTGEFIAQHF,-,TRBD1,TRBJ1-5,TRBV6-5
TGTGCCAGCAGCTCCCCAGGGGACAATGAGCAGTTCTTC,CASSSPGDNEQFF,-,-,TRBJ2-1,TRBV7-9
TGCGCCAGCAGCTCCACTAGCGGGGGTTGGAGCTCCTACAATGAGCAGTTCTTC,CASSSTSGGWSSYNEQFF,-,TRBD2,TRBJ2-1,TRBV4-3
TGTGCCACCAGTGATTCGGGAAAGTACCAAGAGACCCAGTACTTC,CATSDSGKYQETQYF,many,-,TRBJ2-5,TRBV24-1
TGTGCCAGCAGCCCCCCGTGGGTCCAGGAAGACACAGATACGCAGTATTTT,CASSPPWVQEDTDTQYF,-,-,TRBJ2-3,TRBV14
TGTGCCAGCAGCGTAGGACAGCTTTCTGAAGCTTTCTTT,CASSVGQLSEAFF,-,-,TRBJ1-1,TRBV9
TGCGCCAGCAGCTCTGGGAAGGCTAACTATGGCTACACCTTC,CASSSGKANYGYTF,few,-,TRBJ1-2,TRBV5-1
TGTGCCAGCAGGGCAGTGGAGGGAAGCAATCAGCCCCAGCATTTT,CASRAVEGSNQPQHF,-,-,TRBJ1-5,TRBV4-2
TGTGCCAGCAGCTACCTCCCGGGACAGGGCCACACCTTC,CASSYLPGQGHTF,few,TRBD1,TRBJ1-2,TRBV7-2
TGTGCCAGCAGTTACTCGACGATAGCTAACTATGGCTACACCTTC,CASSYSTIANYGYTF,-,-,TRBJ1-2,TRBV6-5
TGTGCCAGCAGCAGGACAGGGGGCTCAGATACGCAGTATTTT,CASSRTGGSDTQYF,few,TRBD1,TRBJ2-3,TRBV9
TGCGCCAGCAGCCAAGAGCCCGGGCGGGGGAGGAACTATGGCTACACCTTC,CASSQEPGRGRNYGYTF,few,-,TRBJ1-2,TRBV4-1
TGTGCCAGCAGTTTAATTGGGGCCAACGTCCTGACTTTC,CASSLIGANVLTF,-,-,TRBJ2-6,TRBV12-3/TRBV12-4
TGCAGTGCTAATGAAGGTACAGATACGCAGTATTTT,CSANEGTDTQYF,-,-,TRBJ2-3,TRBV20-1
TGTGCCAGCAGAGGGACAGCGGCTAGCACAGATACGCAGTATTTT,CASRGTAASTDTQYF,once,TRBD1,TRBJ2-3,TRBV7-6
TGTGCCAGCAGCGAGGGAGGTCGTGGTGAAAAACTGTTTTTT,CASSEGGRGEKLFF,-,-,TRBJ1-4,TRBV7-9
TGTGCCAGCAGCTTTACTCCAATCCAATTCTACAATGAGCAGTTCTTC,CASSFTPIQFYNEQFF,-,-,TRBJ2-1,TRBV6-2/TRBV6-3
TGTGCCAGCAGCTTATCCCACGGAAGCTATAGCACAGATACGCAGTATTTT,CASSLSHGSYSTDTQYF,-,-,TRBJ2-3,TRBV7-9
TGTGCCAGCAGCGTAGGCACAGGGAAACAGCCCCAGCATTTT,CASSVGTGKQPQHF,-,-,TRBJ1-5,TRBV9
TGTGCCGGTCAGGACAGTTCATACTATGGCTACACCTTC,CAGQDSSYYGYTF,-,-,TRBJ1-2,TRBV6-6
TGTGCCAGCAGCTCGCCTCCCCCAGGGGGCAGAAACACCATATATTTT,CASSSPPPGGRNTIYF,few,TRBD1,TRBJ1-3,TRBV7-2
TGTGCCAGCAGTTACTCGGGGCCCACGAACACCGGGGAGCTGTTTTTT,CASSYSGPTNTGELFF,few,-,TRBJ2-2,TRBV6-5
TGTGCCAGCAGCTTAGGGACAGGGATCCACGAGCAGTACTTC,CASSLGTGIHEQYF,few,TRBD1,TRBJ2-7,TRBV11-2
TGTGCCAGCAGTCGGACTAGCGGGGGGAGGGATACGCAGTATTTT,CASSRTSGGRDTQYF,few,TRBD2,TRBJ2-3,TRBV6-6
TGCAGTGCTGCCCTAGGAGCAGATACGCAGTATTTT,CSAALGADTQYF,-,-,TRBJ2-3,TRBV20-1
TGTGCCTCATTGGACCTGGAAGACTACAATGAGCAGTTCTTC,CASLDLEDYNEQFF,few,-,TRBJ2-1,TRBV30
TGTGCCAGCAGCCTACAGGGACAGGGGACAGATACGCAGTATTTT,CASSLQGQGTDTQYF,few,TRBD1,TRBJ2-3,TRBV7-2
TGTGCCAGCAGTTTCACCATGAACACTGAAGCTTTCTTT,CASSFTMNTEAFF,few,-,TRBJ1-1,TRBV28
TGTGCCAGCAATCTCGAGGAACAGTGGGACACCATATATTTT,CASNLEEQWDTIYF,-,-,TRBJ1-3,TRBV6-2/TRBV6-3
TGTGCCAGCAGTTTAGCCGGGGTGGCAGATACGCAGTATTTT,CASSLAGVADTQYF,few,-,TRBJ2-3,TRBV12-3/TRBV12-4
TGCGCCAGCAGCCAAGGAGGCCCTGAAGCTTTCTTT,CASSQGGPEAFF,many,-,TRBJ1-1,TRBV4-1
TGTGCCAGCAGCCAAGGGGCCCCATTGACAGGCGGCCAGCCCCAGCATTTT,CASSQGAPLTGGQPQHF,few,-,TRBJ1-5,TRBV4-2
TGTGCCAGCAGCTTAGTGGGGACTAGCACAGATACGCAGTATTTT,CASSLVGTSTDTQYF,-,-,TRBJ2-3,TRBV7-9
TGTGCCAGCAGCCCGTACGGGGGCACAGATACGCAGTATTTT,CASSPYGGTDTQYF,-,-,TRBJ2-3,TRBV6-5
TGTGCCAGCAGGCCTGCCGGGGCTTGGAACACCGGGGAGCTGTTTTTT,CASRPAGAWNTGELFF,few,-,TRBJ2-2,TRBV7-9
TGTGCCGTCGGAGGGACAGATACCTACGAGCAGTACTTC,CAVGGTDTYEQYF,few,-,TRBJ2-7,TRBV7-9
TGCGCCAGCAGCTTGCTCGGGGGGGACCACACTGAAGCTTTCTTT,CASSLLGGDHTEAFF,-,-,TRBJ1-1,TRBV5-1